Included here is one T cell receptor (beta chain) sequence, with context. The antigen remains unidentified. Naive CD8 cells lacked CD45RO and underwent positive selection for CCR7, leaving out terminally differentiated effector memory CD45RA+ cells. It was about 180 ng DNA, 28,000 or so T cell genomes, that sorted-subset replicate PCRs used. Clones were read by immunoSEQ multiplex PCR, and TCRdb kept only the in-frame ones, dropping some. The sample lists about 2.1 million clones, roughly 95% occurring once. The sample is drawn from a study of shared clonotypes between healthy human individuals. Whole-study context: Three CD4 naive, three CD4 memory, two CD8 naive and one CD8 memory plate were used per donor.

Whole-study results and caveats: Only blood underwent sampling, and tissue repertoires likely differ.

This CDR3 spans 17 amino acids. Germline CDR1 SGDLS, CDR2 YYNGEE. V was trimmed by 0 bases and J by 1 base, leaving 13 bases between them. The sequencing sample was made of naive CD8+ T cells from PBMCs. The chain is built from TRBV9 and TRBJ1-4, with a weak D call TRBD1 (5 bases). The TCR comes from a man younger than 35 in good health. Some clones in this sample may be carry-over from other donors' samples. The CDR3 region is CASSVGREAGTNEKLFF. CDR3 nucleotides: TGTGCCAGCAGCGTAGGCAGGGAAGCGGGAACTAATGAAAAACTGTTTTTT. Full variable domain (outside the CDR3, taken from reference TRBV9 and TRBJ1-4): DSGVTQTPKHLITATGQRVTLRCSPRSGDLSVYWYQQSLDQGLQFLIQYYNGEERAKGNILERFSAQQFPDLHSELNLSSLELGDSALYFCASSVGREAGTNEKLFFGSGTQLSVL.